This entry is about one T cell receptor beta chain. The length of the CDR3 is 15 residues. The ends lost 4 bases at V and 4 bases at J; junction bases unmatched: 9. Germline CDR1 reads SGHRS; CDR2 reads YFSETQ. The sample comes from a study of beta chain features in type 1 diabetes. Expressed TCRB transcripts were sequenced after all isolated RNA was converted to cDNA. Produced via immunoSEQ multiplex PCR; TCRdb's table is partial and in-frame only. This repertoire shows about 40,000 clones, roughly 49% found once; its top ten account for roughly 0.7%. Cells sorted by CD45RO/CCR7/CD25/CD127/CD95/CD27 comprised CD4+ naive, central memory, regulatory and stem cell-like memory cells.

Sequenced material: central memory CD4+ T cells from blood. The TCR sequence derives from a woman under 30 in good health. The chain couples TRBV5-1 to TRBJ1-2; 8 nucleotides match TRBD1. Written as DNA, the CDR3 is TGCGCCAGCAGCCTTGGGACAGGTGGGCTCTATGGCTACACCTTC. Amino acid sequence: CASSLGTGGLYGYTF.